This T cell receptor (beta chain) was identified during a study of beta chain features in type 1 diabetes. Study-level points and caveats: Patients with Type 1 diabetes showed moderately but significantly shorter TCRB CDR3s in all four CD4+ subsets.

Comment on this clone: Antigen unknown.

V gave up 2 bases and J gave up 0 bases, with 11 bases separating them. Per germline, CDR1 MDHEN and CDR2 SYDVKM. The CDR3 is made up of 16 amino acids. Reverse transcription of all isolated RNA meant that expressed TCRB transcripts were sequenced. For naive, central memory and regulatory T cell samples, reads averaged approximately 3.9 million. Profiling relied on immunoSEQ multiplex PCR, and the TCRdb table lists in-frame clones only, not all of them. The table has about 260,000 clones, 68% seen once. CD4+ naive, central memory, regulatory and stem cell-like memory subsets were isolated by sorting on CD45RO/CCR7/CD25/CD127/CD95/CD27. In all sorted populations, purity surpassed 98%.

The clonotype comes from a man younger than 40 in good health. The V and J genes are TRBV28 and TRBJ2-4; D unresolved. Material for sequencing was naive CD4+ T cells from blood. In DNA, the CDR3 is TGTGCCAGCAGTTTAAGGGTCCAAGTAGCCAAAAACATTCAGTACTTC. Translation gives CASSLRVQVAKNIQYF. The full variable domain, rest sourced from reference TRBV28 and TRBJ2-4, is DVKVTQSSRYLVKRTGEKVFLECVQDMDHENMFWYRQDPGLGLRLIYFSYDVKMKEKGDIPEGYSVSREKKERFSLILESASTNQTSMYLCASSLRVQVAKNIQYFGAGTRLSVL.